This TCR beta chain was documented in a study of post-analysis software for immune sequencing data. Built from TCR beta cDNA, the libraries had unique molecular identifiers in them. The T cell input of about 1 to 10 million gave around 540,000 cDNA molecules. TCRdb fed the PCR reads into MiXCR, producing one record per CDR3 protein. This table holds 350,000 to 450,000 distinct CDR3 sequences, about a third found once. On this clonotype: The antigen is undetermined.

General observations from the study: Patients carried five TRBV segments more frequently than controls did, and TRBV5-6, TRBV5-1 and TRBV20-1 were among them. When the samples were clustered directly with F measure, those that had been prepared in the same batch showed strong co-clustering. The study found significantly lower normalized Chao1 diversity in multiple sclerosis patients than in controls.

The trim removed 6 bases at V and 4 bases at J, leaving 8 bases unmatched. Per germline, CDR1 SNHLY and CDR2 FYNNEI. The CDR3 is made up of 15 amino acids. The sample taken for sequencing was blood. This TCR derives from a girl aged 10 to 17 with multiple sclerosis. The V and J genes are TRBV2 and TRBJ2-2, with 7 bases matching TRBD1. CDR3 coding DNA: TGTGCCAGCAGAGACAGGGTATTACGCACCGGGGAGCTGTTTTTT. Its protein is CASRDRVLRTGELFF.